These 3 T cell receptor beta chains share one sample of origin, sequenced in a study of CD8+ T cells in alopecia areata. It was cDNA, reverse transcribed from extracted RNA, that served as the sequencing template. The table came from immunoSEQ multiplex PCR; TCRdb's copy has only in-frame clones and leaves some out. The sample contains about 150,000 clones, about three fifths of which appear only once. Sequenced sample: CD8+ T cells sorted from blood. Source of these receptors: a human donor in good health.

This chain uses TRBV6-1 with TRBJ2-7; D gene ambiguous. Germline CDR1 and CDR2: MNHNS and SASEGT. Trimming took 3 bases from V and 0 from J, leaving 6 bases between them. The CDR3 is 13 amino acids. Here the CDR3 DNA reads TGTGCCAGCAGTGATCGGAGCTCCTACGAGCAGTACTTC. Protein: CASSDRSSYEQYF.

This clone was detected only a few times. J is TRBJ1-1 and V is TRBV29-1; D not resolved. This CDR3 is 11 amino acids long. Trimming removed 6 bases from V and 7 bases from J, with 12 bases in between. Germline CDR1 is SQVTM and CDR2 is ANQGSEA. CDR3 amino acids: CSVPSLGEAFF. The CDR3, as DNA: TGCAGCGTCCCTAGCTTGGGTGAAGCTTTCTTT.

A single count supports this clone. The chain couples TRBV27 to TRBJ1-1; D not certain. Looked up from germline, CDR1 is MNHEY and CDR2 is SMNVEV (reference sequence). With 6 bases removed from V and 5 bases from J, the gap between germline ends came to 10 bases. CDR3 length equals 12 residues. CDR3 sequence reads: CASSPPETEAFF. DNA of the CDR3: TGTGCCAGCAGCCCACCGGAGACTGAAGCTTTCTTT.